Each of the 7 T cell receptor beta chains below was sequenced from the same sample in a study of blood T cell repertoires in COVID-19. Sequenced by immunoSEQ multiplex PCR; TCRdb stores in-frame clones only, minus some. The table records a few hundred thousand clones, more than 75% of them present only once. Sequenced input: PBMCs or T cells enriched from blood (not recorded which). All receptors derive from a man aged 35 to 55 in a cohort exposed to, infected with or recovered from COVID-19 (not recorded which).

This clone was detected only a few times. The chain couples TRBV29-1 to TRBJ2-7, with 10 bases identical to TRBD1. Germline CDR1 is SQVTM and CDR2 is ANQGSEA. The CDR3 sequence is 13 residues long. J gave up 1 base and V 5 bases, and 2 bases lay outside the gene matches. This CDR3 is CSVRTGGSYEQYF. For the CDR3, the DNA is TGCAGCGTTCGGACAGGGGGATCCTACGAGCAGTACTTC.

The chain uses TRBV30 and TRBJ1-6, with D unclear. Trimming shortened V by 6 bases and J by 0 bases, and 12 bases separated the two germline ends. Germline-derived CDR1 and CDR2 are GTSNPN and SVGIG (reference sequence). The CDR3 totals 15 residues. This CDR3 reads CACRQQSSYNSPLHF. In DNA form, the CDR3 reads TGTGCCTGCCGGCAACAGAGCTCCTATAATTCACCCCTCCACTTT.

This clone was seen more than once but under ten times. The chain links TRBV5-5 to TRBJ2-3; D call uncertain. CDR3 size: 16 residues. CDR1 is SGHKS and CDR2 is YYEKEE in the germline V gene (reference sequence). The ends were cut back, 0 bases at V and 0 bases at J, with 11 bases in the middle. This chain's CDR3 is CASSLAPPTSTDTQYF. The CDR3 bases are TGTGCCAGCAGCTTGGCCCCCCCGACTAGCACAGATACGCAGTATTTT. The full variable domain, in which reference TRBV5-5 and TRBJ2-3 provide the parts outside the CDR3, is DAGVTQSPTHLIKTRGQQVTLRCSPISGHKSVSWYQQVLGQGPQFIFQYYEKEERGRGNFPDRFSARQFPNYSSELNVNALLLGDSALYLCASSLAPPTSTDTQYFGPGTRLTVL.

The chain carries TRBV27 and TRBJ2-7, with D maybe TRBD1 (5 bases). Trimming left V 2 bases short and J 5 bases short, with 10 bases between. Germline V gene data show CDR1 as MNHEY and CDR2 as SMNVEV (reference sequence). This CDR3 has 13 amino acids. As DNA, the CDR3 is TGTGCCAGCAGTTTACAACAGGCCAACGAGCAGTACTTC. Translating gives CASSLQQANEQYF.

This rearrangement joins TRBV10-3 to TRBJ2-7, with D perhaps matching TRBD1 (5 bases). The germline gives CDR1 ENHRY, CDR2 SYGVKD. The germline V and J ends were trimmed by 2 bases and 4 bases, with 9 bases remaining between them. The CDR3 runs 13 residues. Written as DNA, the CDR3 is TGTGCCATCAGTGAGCCCAGGGAATACGAGCAGTACTTC. This sequence encodes CAISEPREYEQYF.

About this clone itself: This same CDR3 is encoded by further DNA sequences in the sample. This chain uses TRBV5-1 with TRBJ1-2; D gene uncertain. The germline V and J ends were trimmed by 1 base and 3 bases, with 7 bases remaining between them. Germline V gene sequence: CDR1 SGHRS, CDR2 YFSETQ. This CDR3 has 13 amino acids. The CDR3 region has the DNA TGCGCCAGCAGCTTGCCCGGGGACTATGGCTACACCTTC. It is translated as CASSLPGDYGYTF.

This rearrangement joins TRBV11-2 to TRBJ1-5; D uncertain. V shed 1 base and J shed 0 bases, with 7 bases lying between them. From germline, CDR1 is SGHAT and CDR2 FQNNGV. This CDR3 is built from 15 residues. The CDR3 coding sequence is TGTGCCAGCAGCTTAGGAGGGTATAGCAATCAGCCCCAGCATTTT. Its protein is CASSLGGYSNQPQHF. The variable domain in full, completed from reference TRBV11-2 and TRBJ1-5, reads EAGVAQSPRYKIIEKRQSVAFWCNPISGHATLYWYQQILGQGPKLLIQFQNNGVVDDSQLPKDRFSAERLKGVDSTLKIQPAKLEDSAVYLCASSLGGYSNQPQHFGDGTRLSIL.